A selection of T cell receptor beta chains follows, all from one sample in a study of blood T cell repertoires in COVID-19. Libraries were prepared by immunoSEQ multiplex PCR; TCRdb keeps only in-frame clonotypes and omits some of them. Altogether about 200,000 clones are present, 70% to 90% being singletons, with the ten largest covering roughly 4.5%. The material sequenced was PBMCs or T cells enriched from blood (not recorded which). These receptors were obtained from a woman in her thirties who had been exposed to COVID-19. Each CDR3 is given with its conserved first and last residue. Each record gives: clone size, J gene, D gene, V gene, CDR3 DNA, CDR3 protein. D genes are given only for firm matches. Part of the rows lack a size; the others show once, few, many or a class for expanded clones.

clone size: -; J gene: TRBJ1-6; D gene: -; V gene: TRBV27; CDR3 DNA: TGTGCCAGCAGTCGACAGGCTTATAATTCACCCCTCCACTTT; CDR3 protein: CASSRQAYNSPLHF
clone size: -; J gene: TRBJ1-2; D gene: -; V gene: TRBV11-2; CDR3 DNA: TGTGCCAGCAGCCCAGGCCTGGGTCACACCTTC; CDR3 protein: CASSPGLGHTF
clone size: -; J gene: TRBJ1-6; D gene: -; V gene: TRBV4-1; CDR3 DNA: TGCGCCAGCAGCCAAGATTATTATGGCTCCTTGTCACCCCTCCACTTT; CDR3 protein: CASSQDYYGSLSPLHF
clone size: -; J gene: TRBJ1-4; D gene: -; V gene: TRBV5-1; CDR3 DNA: TGCGCCAGCAGCTTAACCCCAGCAGGGCCCGATGAAAAACTGTTTTTT; CDR3 protein: CASSLTPAGPDEKLFF
clone size: -; J gene: TRBJ1-2; D gene: TRBD1; V gene: TRBV5-6; CDR3 DNA: TGTGCCAGCAGCTTGAGACAGGGGAATGGCTACACCTTC; CDR3 protein: CASSLRQGNGYTF
clone size: few; J gene: TRBJ1-2; D gene: TRBD1; V gene: TRBV5-5; CDR3 DNA: TGTGCCAGCAGCTTAGGGCCCGTGGGACAGACCTATGGCTACACCTTC; CDR3 protein: CASSLGPVGQTYGYTF
clone size: -; J gene: TRBJ1-1; D gene: -; V gene: TRBV19; CDR3 DNA: TGTGCCAGTAGTATTTCAGGGGCGAACACTGAAGCTTTCTTT; CDR3 protein: CASSISGANTEAFF
clone size: -; J gene: TRBJ2-3; D gene: -; V gene: TRBV6-4; CDR3 DNA: TGTGCCAGCAGTAGGCGGGGGCTCAGCGCAGATACGCAGTATTTT; CDR3 protein: CASSRRGLSADTQYF
clone size: -; J gene: TRBJ2-3; D gene: TRBD2; V gene: TRBV5-4; CDR3 DNA: TGTGCCAGCAGCTTCCCTAGCGGGGGGACAGATACGCAGTATTTT; CDR3 protein: CASSFPSGGTDTQYF
clone size: -; J gene: TRBJ2-7; D gene: TRBD1; V gene: TRBV11-3; CDR3 DNA: TGTGCCAGCAGCTATCGGACAGGGAAACCCTACGAGCAGTACTTC; CDR3 protein: CASSYRTGKPYEQYF
clone size: -; J gene: TRBJ1-3; D gene: -; V gene: TRBV28; CDR3 DNA: TGTGCCAGCAGTCCAAGCGGCTCTGGAAACACCATATATTTT; CDR3 protein: CASSPSGSGNTIYF
clone size: once; J gene: TRBJ1-2; D gene: -; V gene: TRBV30; CDR3 DNA: TGTGCCTCGTGGGACCCAGGGCGGGGCTATGGCTACACCTTC; CDR3 protein: CASWDPGRGYGYTF
clone size: -; J gene: TRBJ2-2; D gene: -; V gene: TRBV6-5; CDR3 DNA: TGTGCCAGCAGGGGGGGGCACACCGGGGAGCTGTTTTTT; CDR3 protein: CASRGGHTGELFF
clone size: -; J gene: TRBJ1-1; D gene: -; V gene: TRBV18; CDR3 DNA: TGTGCCAGCTCCGGGGAGAACACTGAAGCTTTCTTT; CDR3 protein: CASSGENTEAFF
clone size: -; J gene: TRBJ1-4; D gene: -; V gene: TRBV5-1; CDR3 DNA: TGCGCCAGCAGCTTGGGTCAGGGAGGACGTGAAAAACTGTTTTTT; CDR3 protein: CASSLGQGGREKLFF
clone size: few; J gene: TRBJ1-2; D gene: TRBD1; V gene: TRBV2; CDR3 DNA: TGTGCCACGGGACAGGTTTCCTATGGCTACACCTTC; CDR3 protein: CATGQVSYGYTF
clone size: -; J gene: TRBJ1-1; D gene: TRBD1; V gene: TRBV27; CDR3 DNA: TGTGCCAGCAGCCGGGGACAGGGCACTGAAGCTTTCTTT; CDR3 protein: CASSRGQGTEAFF
clone size: -; J gene: TRBJ1-1; D gene: -; V gene: TRBV9; CDR3 DNA: TGTGCCAGCAGCGTAGGCGGCGGGGGGCAGAAAGCTTTCTTT; CDR3 protein: CASSVGGGGQKAFF
clone size: -; J gene: TRBJ2-5; D gene: TRBD2; V gene: TRBV9; CDR3 DNA: TGTGCCAGCAGCTCCGGGACTAGCGGGGGGGCTTGGGAGACCCAGTACTTC; CDR3 protein: CASSSGTSGGAWETQYF
clone size: -; J gene: TRBJ1-4; D gene: -; V gene: TRBV11-2; CDR3 DNA: TGTGCCAGCAACAAGGGGATAACCGCCTCGGGTGAAAAACTGTTTTTT; CDR3 protein: CASNKGITASGEKLFF
clone size: -; J gene: TRBJ1-2; D gene: TRBD1; V gene: TRBV24-1; CDR3 DNA: TGTGCCACCGCCGATGGACAGGGAGGGGTGAAGGGCTACACCTTC; CDR3 protein: CATADGQGGVKGYTF
clone size: -; J gene: TRBJ1-1; D gene: -; V gene: TRBV11-3; CDR3 DNA: TGTGCCAGTACAGAGGGGAACACTGAAGCTTTCTTT; CDR3 protein: CASTEGNTEAFF
clone size: -; J gene: TRBJ2-5; D gene: -; V gene: TRBV5-6; CDR3 DNA: TGTGCCAGCAGCTTAGCGGGTTTTGGTGGAGAGACCCAGTACTTC; CDR3 protein: CASSLAGFGGETQYF
clone size: -; J gene: TRBJ1-2; D gene: TRBD1; V gene: TRBV18; CDR3 DNA: TGTGCCAGCTCACCGACGAGGGACAGGACAGACGGCTACACCTTC; CDR3 protein: CASSPTRDRTDGYTF
clone size: -; J gene: TRBJ1-4; D gene: -; V gene: TRBV30; CDR3 DNA: TGTGCCTGGAGCCTCAGGGGTGAAAAACTGTTTTTT; CDR3 protein: CAWSLRGEKLFF
clone size: -; J gene: TRBJ2-7; D gene: TRBD1; V gene: TRBV6-5; CDR3 DNA: TGTGCCAGCAGTTACGGGACAGGTCCTTCCTACGAGCAGTACTTC; CDR3 protein: CASSYGTGPSYEQYF
clone size: -; J gene: TRBJ2-3; D gene: -; V gene: TRBV11-3; CDR3 DNA: TGTGCCAGCAGCTTAAACTGGGCCAGGGCAGATACGCAGTATTTT; CDR3 protein: CASSLNWARADTQYF
clone size: -; J gene: TRBJ1-5; D gene: TRBD1; V gene: TRBV19; CDR3 DNA: TGTGCCAGTAGTGCCGGACAGGGGGCGGTTCAGCCCCAGCATTTT; CDR3 protein: CASSAGQGAVQPQHF
clone size: few; J gene: TRBJ1-5; D gene: TRBD1; V gene: TRBV3-1/TRBV3-2; CDR3 DNA: TGTGCCAGCAGCCAAGGGACAGGGGGAGGTAATCAGCCCCAGCATTTT; CDR3 protein: CASSQGTGGGNQPQHF
clone size: -; J gene: TRBJ2-3; D gene: -; V gene: TRBV7-2; CDR3 DNA: TGTGCCAGCAGCTTAGTCACCAGGGGGGCTTACACAGATACGCAGTATTTT; CDR3 protein: CASSLVTRGAYTDTQYF
clone size: -; J gene: TRBJ1-2; D gene: -; V gene: TRBV24-1; CDR3 DNA: TGTGCCACCCGTTCGGACCGGACTCTCGGCTACACCTTC; CDR3 protein: CATRSDRTLGYTF
clone size: -; J gene: TRBJ2-1; D gene: -; V gene: TRBV7-9; CDR3 DNA: TGTGCCAGCAGCTTAGGGGGCCCCAATGAGCAGTTCTTC; CDR3 protein: CASSLGGPNEQFF
clone size: -; J gene: TRBJ2-7; D gene: -; V gene: TRBV4-2; CDR3 DNA: TGTGCCAGCAGCCAAGATTTGGGGGGAACCTACGAGCAGTACTTC; CDR3 protein: CASSQDLGGTYEQYF
clone size: -; J gene: TRBJ1-6; D gene: -; V gene: TRBV5-1; CDR3 DNA: TGCGCCAGCAGCTTGGTCGGCAGGGGAGATTCACCCCTCCACTTT; CDR3 protein: CASSLVGRGDSPLHF
clone size: once; J gene: TRBJ2-5; D gene: TRBD2; V gene: TRBV19; CDR3 DNA: TGTGCCAGTAGTATATCCGGCGGGGGGCAAGAGACCCAGTACTTC; CDR3 protein: CASSISGGGQETQYF
clone size: -; J gene: TRBJ2-5; D gene: -; V gene: TRBV5-5; CDR3 DNA: TGTGCCAGCAAAATGGGCCAACAGGGTATTCGTGGTTCTGCCCAAGAGACCCAGTACTTC; CDR3 protein: CASKMGQQGIRGSAQETQYF